These T cell receptor beta chains were read from a single sample in a study of cytotoxic CD8 clonotypes in ibrutinib-treated CLL. TCRdb's copy holds only in-frame clones and misses some; the assay was immunoSEQ multiplex PCR. The data show fewer than 40,000 clones, 65% to 70% seen once. The source was PBMCs, collected at disease progression, from a patient treated with ibrutinib. These receptors originate from a human donor with chronic lymphocytic leukemia. Each CDR3 is given with its conserved first and last residue. Each record gives: D gene, J gene, V gene, clone size, CDR3 protein, CDR3 DNA. The D gene is left open where the match is weak. Size tells how often a clone was seen (once, few, many) or the class of an expanded clone, and some rows leave it out.

d_gene: TRBD1; j_gene: TRBJ2-4; v_gene: TRBV15; abundance: few; CDR3aa: CATSSRLTGATQYF; CDR3nt: TGTGCCACCAGCAGCCGTCTGACAGGGGCAACTCAGTACTTC
d_gene: TRBD2; j_gene: TRBJ2-5; v_gene: TRBV11-3; abundance: -; CDR3aa: CASSLDEWLAGGTQYF; CDR3nt: TGTGCCAGCAGCTTAGATGAATGGCTAGCGGGGGGGACCCAGTACTTC
d_gene: TRBD2; j_gene: TRBJ2-1; v_gene: TRBV6-5; abundance: few; CDR3aa: CASSYPVGGRGNEQFF; CDR3nt: TGTGCCAGCAGTTACCCCGTTGGCGGGAGGGGCAATGAGCAGTTCTTC
d_gene: -; j_gene: TRBJ1-1; v_gene: TRBV4-1; abundance: -; CDR3aa: CASSQLTLLRGEGAEAFF; CDR3nt: TGCGCCAGCAGCCAATTAACGTTGTTGCGTGGCGAAGGCGCTGAAGCTTTCTTT
d_gene: TRBD2; j_gene: TRBJ2-1; v_gene: TRBV6-5; abundance: -; CDR3aa: CASSYSGRGEYNEQFF; CDR3nt: TGTGCCAGCAGTTATTCGGGGCGGGGGGAGTACAATGAGCAGTTCTTC
d_gene: -; j_gene: TRBJ2-1; v_gene: TRBV5-5; abundance: -; CDR3aa: CASSPGQGAYNEQFF; CDR3nt: TGTGCCAGCAGCCCTGGTCAGGGCGCCTACAATGAGCAGTTCTTC
d_gene: -; j_gene: TRBJ1-1; v_gene: TRBV19; abundance: few; CDR3aa: CASTPQGSRTEAFF; CDR3nt: TGTGCCAGTACCCCCCAGGGGAGTAGGACTGAAGCTTTCTTT
d_gene: TRBD2; j_gene: TRBJ2-7; v_gene: TRBV4-3; abundance: -; CDR3aa: CASSQGLAGVEQYF; CDR3nt: TGCGCCAGCAGCCAAGGACTAGCGGGAGTCGAGCAGTACTTC
d_gene: -; j_gene: TRBJ2-5; v_gene: TRBV28; abundance: -; CDR3aa: CASSLMLPPIETQYF; CDR3nt: TGTGCCAGCTCTCTTATGCTCCCCCCCATAGAGACCCAGTACTTC
d_gene: -; j_gene: TRBJ1-3; v_gene: TRBV7-9; abundance: -; CDR3aa: CASSHSGGPGNTIYF; CDR3nt: TGTGCCAGCAGCCATTCAGGCGGGCCTGGAAACACCATATATTTT
d_gene: -; j_gene: TRBJ2-3; v_gene: TRBV7-9; abundance: medium-sized; CDR3aa: CASSRLMTSADTQYF; CDR3nt: TGTGCCAGCAGCCGGTTGATGACTAGTGCAGATACGCAGTATTTT
d_gene: TRBD1; j_gene: TRBJ1-3; v_gene: TRBV6-6; abundance: -; CDR3aa: CASSRGSSGNTIYF; CDR3nt: TGTGCCAGCAGCAGGGGGAGCTCTGGAAACACCATATATTTT
d_gene: TRBD1; j_gene: TRBJ1-1; v_gene: TRBV4-3; abundance: -; CDR3aa: CASSQDWDSITEAFF; CDR3nt: TGCGCCAGCAGCCAAGATTGGGACAGTATTACTGAAGCTTTCTTT
d_gene: -; j_gene: TRBJ2-7; v_gene: TRBV27; abundance: once; CDR3aa: CASSLRTHNSYEQYF; CDR3nt: TGTGCCAGCAGTTTACGAACCCACAACTCCTACGAGCAGTACTTC
d_gene: -; j_gene: TRBJ2-7; v_gene: TRBV2; abundance: -; CDR3aa: CASSEESGPGIGYEQYF; CDR3nt: TGTGCCAGCAGTGAAGAATCAGGTCCGGGGATCGGGTACGAGCAGTACTTC
d_gene: TRBD1; j_gene: TRBJ1-1; v_gene: TRBV7-2; abundance: few; CDR3aa: CASSQTGGSEAFF; CDR3nt: TGTGCCAGCAGCCAGACAGGGGGTTCTGAAGCTTTCTTT
d_gene: -; j_gene: TRBJ2-1; v_gene: TRBV11-3; abundance: -; CDR3aa: CASSSSRVQFF; CDR3nt: TGTGCCAGCAGCTCTAGCAGGGTGCAGTTCTTC
d_gene: TRBD2; j_gene: TRBJ2-5; v_gene: TRBV27; abundance: -; CDR3aa: CASSPRTRETQYF; CDR3nt: TGTGCCAGCAGTCCACGGACTAGAGAGACCCAGTACTTC
d_gene: TRBD2; j_gene: TRBJ2-1; v_gene: TRBV5-1; abundance: few; CDR3aa: CASSLAGSGIWDEQFF; CDR3nt: TGCGCCAGCAGCTTGGCCGGTAGCGGGATTTGGGATGAGCAGTTCTTC
d_gene: -; j_gene: TRBJ2-4; v_gene: TRBV20-1; abundance: -; CDR3aa: CSARIDPIQYF; CDR3nt: TGCAGTGCTAGAATAGACCCCATTCAGTACTTC
d_gene: -; j_gene: TRBJ2-5; v_gene: TRBV19; abundance: -; CDR3aa: CASSIKGLETQYF; CDR3nt: TGTGCCAGTAGTATAAAAGGGTTGGAGACCCAGTACTTC